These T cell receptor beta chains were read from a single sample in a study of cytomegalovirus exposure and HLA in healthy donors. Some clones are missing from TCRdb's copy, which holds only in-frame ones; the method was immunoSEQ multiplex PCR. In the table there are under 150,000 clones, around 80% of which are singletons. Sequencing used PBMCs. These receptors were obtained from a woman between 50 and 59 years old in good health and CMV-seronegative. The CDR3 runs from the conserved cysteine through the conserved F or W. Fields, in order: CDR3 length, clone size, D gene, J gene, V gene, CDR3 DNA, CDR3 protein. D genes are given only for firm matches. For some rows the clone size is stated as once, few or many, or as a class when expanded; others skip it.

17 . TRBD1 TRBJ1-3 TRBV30 TGTGCCTGGAGTGGGCAGGGGGACAGGGCTAGCGGAAACACCATATATTTT CAWSGQGDRASGNTIYF
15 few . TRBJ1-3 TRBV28 TGTGCCAGCAGTCTCCCCCAGGGTTCCGGAAACACCATATATTTT CASSLPQGSGNTIYF
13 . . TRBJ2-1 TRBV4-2 TGTGCCAGCAGCCATCTGGCCCAGGATGAGCAGTTCTTC CASSHLAQDEQFF
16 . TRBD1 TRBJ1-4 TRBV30 TGTGCCTGGAGTGTACATCTGACAGGGGCTAATGAAAAACTGTTTTTT CAWSVHLTGANEKLFF
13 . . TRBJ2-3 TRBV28 TGTGCCAGCACCCCGCCGGGCACAGATACGCAGTATTTT CASTPPGTDTQYF
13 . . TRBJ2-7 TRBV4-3 TGCGCCAGCAGCCATAGGACAGTCATAGAGCAGTACTTC CASSHRTVIEQYF
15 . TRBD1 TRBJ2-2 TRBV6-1 TGTGCCAGCAGCACGACAGGGACGAACACCGGGGAGCTGTTTTTT CASSTTGTNTGELFF
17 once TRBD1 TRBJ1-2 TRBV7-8 TGTGCCAGCAGCCCGGGGAGGGCTGGGACAGGGGTGTATGGCTACACCTTC CASSPGRAGTGVYGYTF
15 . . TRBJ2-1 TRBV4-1 TGCGCCAGCAGCCAAACATCTAGCTTCGGGAATGAGCAGTTCTTC CASSQTSSFGNEQFF
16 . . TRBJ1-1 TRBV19 TGTGCCAGTAGTATTCTAGGGGGACAATCGAACACTGAAGCTTTCTTT CASSILGGQSNTEAFF
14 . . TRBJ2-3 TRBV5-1 TGCGCCAGCAGCTCGGTATCTAGCACAGATACGCAGTATTTT CASSSVSSTDTQYF
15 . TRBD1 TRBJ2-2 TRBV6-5 TGTGCCAGCAGTCCCGACAGGGGTCGAACCGGGGAGCTGTTTTTT CASSPDRGRTGELFF
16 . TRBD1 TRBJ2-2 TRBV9 TGTGCCAGCAGCTTGACAGGGGGCGCCGTCACCGGGGAGCTGTTTTTT CASSLTGGAVTGELFF
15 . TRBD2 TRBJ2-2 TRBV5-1 TGCGCCAGCAGCCTGGAGGCGGGAGGGCCCGGGGAGCTGTTTTTT CASSLEAGGPGELFF
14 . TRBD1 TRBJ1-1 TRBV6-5 TGTGCCAGCAGTTACTCAGGGGGCCGGACTGAAGCTTTCTTT CASSYSGGRTEAFF
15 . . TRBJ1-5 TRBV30 TGTGCCTGGAGTGTAAATTTGCAGGGCAATCAGCCCCAGCATTTT CAWSVNLQGNQPQHF
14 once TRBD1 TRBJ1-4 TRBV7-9 TGTGCCAGCAGCCCGGACAGGGAGGCCGAAAAACTGTTTTTT CASSPDREAEKLFF
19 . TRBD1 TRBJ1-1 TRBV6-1 TGTGCCAGCAGTGAGATGGGACAGGGGGCTAGGGGAGCGAACACTGAAGCTTTCTTT CASSEMGQGARGANTEAFF
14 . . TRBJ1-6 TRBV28 TGTGCCAGCAGTTTATGGCAGGCTAATTCACCCCTCCACTTT CASSLWQANSPLHF
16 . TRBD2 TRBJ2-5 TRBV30 TGTGCCTGGAGTGGCGGGACTAGCGGGATGGAAGAGACCCAGTACTTC CAWSGGTSGMEETQYF
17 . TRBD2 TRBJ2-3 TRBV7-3 TGTGCCAGCAGCTTAGAGGGACTAGCGGGCCACACAGATACGCAGTATTTT CASSLEGLAGHTDTQYF
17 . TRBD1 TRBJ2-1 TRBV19 TGTGCCAGTAGTACTACCGGGACAGGGGGTTCTTGGGATGAGCAGTTCTTC CASSTTGTGGSWDEQFF